This TCR beta chain was captured in a study of T cells in Graves' hyperthyroidism and ophthalmopathy. RNA transcripts provided the source from which TCR beta CDR3 regions were amplified. Researchers ran a first-round RT-PCR on the TCR CDR3 using the HTBI primer set. TCRdb used MiXCR to reprocess the multiplex PCR reads, holding one entry per CDR3 protein. The sample holds about 410,000 distinct CDR3 sequences, roughly 15% seen once. This clonotype was counted at least ten times. Per the germline V gene, CDR1 is SGHTA and CDR2 is FQGNSA. CDR3 length: 15 residues. J gave up 0 bases and V 2 bases, and 4 bases lay outside the gene matches.

This sequence originates from a man between 18 and 35 years old with Graves' ophthalmopathy. The sequenced sample consisted of blood. The rearrangement links TRBV7-2 to TRBJ2-7, with 7 nucleotides matching TRBD2. The CDR3 protein is CASSLWPSGSYEQYF. The CDR3 DNA is TGTGCCAGCAGCTTATGGCCTAGCGGCTCCTACGAGCAGTACTTC.